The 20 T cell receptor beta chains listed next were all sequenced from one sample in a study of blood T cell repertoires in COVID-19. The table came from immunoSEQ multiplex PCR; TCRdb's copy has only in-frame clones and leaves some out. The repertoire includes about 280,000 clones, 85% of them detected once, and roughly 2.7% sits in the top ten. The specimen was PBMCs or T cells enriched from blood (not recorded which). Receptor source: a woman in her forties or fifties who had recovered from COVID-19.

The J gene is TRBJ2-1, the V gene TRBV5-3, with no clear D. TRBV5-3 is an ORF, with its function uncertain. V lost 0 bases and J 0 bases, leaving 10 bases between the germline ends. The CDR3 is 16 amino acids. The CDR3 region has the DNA TGTGCCAGAAGCTTGGTCTCGAGAAGCTCCTACAATGAGCAGTTCTTC. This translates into CARSLVSRSSYNEQFF.

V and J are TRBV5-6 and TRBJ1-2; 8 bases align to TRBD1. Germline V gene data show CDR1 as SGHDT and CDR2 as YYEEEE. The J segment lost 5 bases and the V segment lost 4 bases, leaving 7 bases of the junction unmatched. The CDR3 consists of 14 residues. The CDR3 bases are TGTGCCAGCAGCGCCCGGACAGGGAAGTATGGCTACACCTTC. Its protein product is CASSARTGKYGYTF. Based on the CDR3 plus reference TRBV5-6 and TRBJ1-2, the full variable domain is DAGVTQSPTHLIKTRGQQVTLRCSPKSGHDTVSWYQQALGQGPQFIFQYYEEEERQRGNFPDRFSGHQFPNYSSELNVNALLLGDSALYLCASSARTGKYGYTFGSGTRLTVV.

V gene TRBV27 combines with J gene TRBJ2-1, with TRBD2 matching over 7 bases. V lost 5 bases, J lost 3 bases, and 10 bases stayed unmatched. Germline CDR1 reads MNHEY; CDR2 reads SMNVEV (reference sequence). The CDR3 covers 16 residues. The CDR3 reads CASSRPGLLNYNEQFF. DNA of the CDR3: TGTGCCAGCAGTCGACCGGGACTACTGAACTACAATGAGCAGTTCTTC.

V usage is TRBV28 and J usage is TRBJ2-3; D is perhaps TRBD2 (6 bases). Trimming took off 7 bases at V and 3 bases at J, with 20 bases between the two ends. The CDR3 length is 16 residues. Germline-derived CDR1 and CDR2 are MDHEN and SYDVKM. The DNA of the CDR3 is TGTGCCAGCACCCACAGCGGGCCTCCGACGACAGATACGCAGTATTTT. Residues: CASTHSGPPTTDTQYF.

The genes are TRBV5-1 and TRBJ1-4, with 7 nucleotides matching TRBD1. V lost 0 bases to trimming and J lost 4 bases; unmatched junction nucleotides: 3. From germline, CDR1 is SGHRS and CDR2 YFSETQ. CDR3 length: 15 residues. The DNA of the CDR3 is TGCGCCAGCAGCTTGGGGCAGGGGGTTAATGAAAAACTGTTTTTT. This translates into CASSLGQGVNEKLFF.

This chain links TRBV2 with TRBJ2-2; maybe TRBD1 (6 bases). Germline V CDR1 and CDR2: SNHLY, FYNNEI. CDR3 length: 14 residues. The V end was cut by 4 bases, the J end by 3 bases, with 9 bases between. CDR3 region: CASSGTGYTGELFF. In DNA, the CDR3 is TGTGCCAGCAGTGGAACAGGGTACACCGGGGAGCTGTTTTTT.

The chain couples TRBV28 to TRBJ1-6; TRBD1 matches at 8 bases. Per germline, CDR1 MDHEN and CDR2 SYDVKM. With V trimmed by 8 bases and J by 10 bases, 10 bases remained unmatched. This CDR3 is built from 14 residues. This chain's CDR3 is CASYAGQAGSPLHF. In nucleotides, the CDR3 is TGTGCCAGCTACGCGGGACAGGCGGGGTCACCCCTCCACTTT.

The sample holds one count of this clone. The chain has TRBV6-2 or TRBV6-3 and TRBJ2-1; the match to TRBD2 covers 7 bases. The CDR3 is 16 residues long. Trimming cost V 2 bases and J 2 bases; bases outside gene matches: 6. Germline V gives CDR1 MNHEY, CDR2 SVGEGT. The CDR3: CASSYVAGEAYNEQFF. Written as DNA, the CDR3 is TGTGCCAGCAGTTACGTGGCGGGAGAGGCCTACAATGAGCAGTTCTTC.

The CDR3, as DNA: TGTGCCAGCAGCCGCGATGGAAACACCATATATTTT. Protein product: CASSRDGNTIYF. The chain is built from TRBV7-9 and TRBJ1-3; D not resolved. The germline gives CDR1 SEHNR, CDR2 FQNEAQ (reference sequence). This CDR3 has 12 residues. With 5 bases removed from V and 3 bases from J, the gap between germline ends came to 5 bases.

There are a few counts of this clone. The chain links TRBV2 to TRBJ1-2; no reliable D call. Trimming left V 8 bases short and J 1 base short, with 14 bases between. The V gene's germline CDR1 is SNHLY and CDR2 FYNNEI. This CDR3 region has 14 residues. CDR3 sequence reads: CASHTQTSNYGYTF. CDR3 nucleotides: TGTGCCAGCCATACGCAGACAAGTAACTATGGCTACACCTTC.

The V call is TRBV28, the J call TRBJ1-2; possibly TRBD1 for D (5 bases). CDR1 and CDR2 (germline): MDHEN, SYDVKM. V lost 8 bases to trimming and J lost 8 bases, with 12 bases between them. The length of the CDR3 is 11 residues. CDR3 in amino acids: CASGASDGYTF. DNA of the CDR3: TGTGCCAGCGGGGCGTCAGACGGCTACACCTTC.

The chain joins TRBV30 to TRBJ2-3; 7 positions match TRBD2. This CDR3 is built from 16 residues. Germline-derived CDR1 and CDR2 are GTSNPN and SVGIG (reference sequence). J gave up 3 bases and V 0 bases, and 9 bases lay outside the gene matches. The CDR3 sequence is CAWSVSAGEGTDTQYF. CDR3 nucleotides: TGTGCCTGGAGTGTCTCTGCGGGAGAGGGGACAGATACGCAGTATTTT.

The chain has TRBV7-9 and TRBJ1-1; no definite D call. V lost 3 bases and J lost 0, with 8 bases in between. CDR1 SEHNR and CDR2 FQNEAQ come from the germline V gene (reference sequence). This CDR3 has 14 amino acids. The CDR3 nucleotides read TGTGCCAGCAGCTTCGAGATTATGAACACTGAAGCTTTCTTT. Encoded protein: CASSFEIMNTEAFF.

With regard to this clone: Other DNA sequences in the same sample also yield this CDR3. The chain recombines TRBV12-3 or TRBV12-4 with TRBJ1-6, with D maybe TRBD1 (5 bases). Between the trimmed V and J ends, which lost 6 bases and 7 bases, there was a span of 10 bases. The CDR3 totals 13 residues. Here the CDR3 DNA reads TGTGCCAGCAGCCTTGGGGGGAATTCACCCCTCCACTTT. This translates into CASSLGGNSPLHF.

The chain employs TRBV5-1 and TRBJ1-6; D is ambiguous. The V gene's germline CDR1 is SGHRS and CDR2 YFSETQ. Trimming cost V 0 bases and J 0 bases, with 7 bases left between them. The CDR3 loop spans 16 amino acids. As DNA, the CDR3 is TGCGCCAGCAGCTTGGAAGCGGTCTCCTATAATTCACCCCTCCACTTT. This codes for CASSLEAVSYNSPLHF. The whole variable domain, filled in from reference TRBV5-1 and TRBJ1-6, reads KAGVTQTPRYLIKTRGQQVTLSCSPISGHRSVSWYQQTPGQGLQFLFEYFSETQRNKGNFPGRFSGRQFSNSRSEMNVSTLELGDSALYLCASSLEAVSYNSPLHFGNGTRLTVT.

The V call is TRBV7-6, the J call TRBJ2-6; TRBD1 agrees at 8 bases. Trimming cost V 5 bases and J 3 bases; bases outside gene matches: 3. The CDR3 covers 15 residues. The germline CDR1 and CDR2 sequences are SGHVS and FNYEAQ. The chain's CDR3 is CASSHGQGGANVLTF. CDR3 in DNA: TGTGCCAGCAGCCATGGACAGGGTGGGGCCAACGTCCTGACTTTC.

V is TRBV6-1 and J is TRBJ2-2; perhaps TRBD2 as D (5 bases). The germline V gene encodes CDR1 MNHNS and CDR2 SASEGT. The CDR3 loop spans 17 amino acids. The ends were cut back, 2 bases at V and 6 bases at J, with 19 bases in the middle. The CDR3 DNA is TGTGCCAGCAGTGAACGAGCCATAACGGGGTTCGCCGGGGAGCTGTTTTTT. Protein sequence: CASSERAITGFAGELFF.

The CDR3 here is CASSLAGATKETQYF. In nucleotides, the CDR3 is TGTGCCAGCAGCTTGGCTGGGGCAACGAAAGAGACCCAGTACTTC. J is TRBJ2-5 and V is TRBV5-6, with D maybe TRBD1 (5 bases). The V end lost 0 bases, the J end lost 3 bases, and 12 bases lay between the germline ends. In germline, CDR1 is SGHDT, CDR2 YYEEEE. The CDR3 is 15 residues long.

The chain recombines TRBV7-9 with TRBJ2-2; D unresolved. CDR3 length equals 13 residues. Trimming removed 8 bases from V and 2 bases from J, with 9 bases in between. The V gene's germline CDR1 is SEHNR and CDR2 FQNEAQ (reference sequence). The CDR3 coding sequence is TGTGCCAGCGAGCGCATTAACACCGGGGAGCTGTTTTTT. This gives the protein CASERINTGELFF. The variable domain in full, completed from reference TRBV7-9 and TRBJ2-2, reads DTGVSQNPRHKITKRGQNVTFRCDPISEHNRLYWYRQTLGQGPEFLTYFQNEAQLEKSRLLSDRFSAERPKGSFSTLEIQRTEQGDSAMYLCASERINTGELFFGEGSRLTVL.

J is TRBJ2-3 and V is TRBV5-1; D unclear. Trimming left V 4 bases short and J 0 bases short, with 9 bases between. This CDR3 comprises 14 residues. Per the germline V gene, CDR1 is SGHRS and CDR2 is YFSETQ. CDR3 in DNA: TGCGCCAGCAGCCTGCAAGCGAGCACAGATACGCAGTATTTT. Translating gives CASSLQASTDTQYF.